Listed below are T cell receptor beta chains from one sample, sequenced in a study of long-term antiretroviral therapy in people with HIV. The protocol was immunoSEQ multiplex PCR, while the TCRdb copy is restricted to in-frame clones and leaves out a portion. The sample has 30,000 to 40,000 clones, around 79% seen once. Here the sequenced sample was unsorted PBMCs, taken 1.9 years after starting antiretroviral therapy. These receptors all come from a man between 18 and 35 years old with HIV. The CDR3 runs from the conserved cysteine through the conserved F or W. Each record gives: V gene, CDR3 protein.

>TRBV4-1
CASSQDGNSNQPQHF
>TRBV28
CASREVVGTNEKLFF
>TRBV28
CASLRAGAEGIQYF
>TRBV7-3
CASSRRGVPDTEAFF
>TRBV9
CASSATGAQETQYF
>TRBV19
CASSIGTVPKLFF
>TRBV7-8
CASSFGSLAGNTIYF
>TRBV6-5
CASSLGSRETQYF
>TRBV5-1
CASSSGPNQPQHF
>TRBV10-3
CAISGRTSGEDTQYF
>TRBV2
CASSGTVSGANVLTF
>TRBV18
CASSEAPGHSIYTDTQYF
>TRBV5-4
CASSWVAGSNEKLFF
>TRBV6-6
CASRAVEMNTEAFF
>TRBV5-1
CASSFTGGNQPQHF
>TRBV2
CASSVQGTVGTEAFF
>TRBV7-9
CASSRQGMGGGSGNTIYF
>TRBV7-6
CATSPVLDTGELFF
>TRBV15
CATSIRYFVRVYTF
>TRBV2
CASSSGAGTEAFF
>TRBV28
CASSLTREGTQYF
>TRBV2
CASSEGGNTIYF
>TRBV6-1
CASSLLADGGELFF
>TRBV27
CASTQETQYF
>TRBV19
CASSMFDTTGELFF
>TRBV28
CASSASSLTGLAYEQYF
>TRBV4-1
CASSHVRTGGGNTIYF
>TRBV19
CASATRDRGLYSNQPQHF
>TRBV5-1
CASSLSRNEQFF
>TRBV4-2
CASSQDRGGGPVDEQFF
>TRBV28
CASSLGGRSGYGYTF
>TRBV12-2
CASRLEGRDQPNYSNQPQHF